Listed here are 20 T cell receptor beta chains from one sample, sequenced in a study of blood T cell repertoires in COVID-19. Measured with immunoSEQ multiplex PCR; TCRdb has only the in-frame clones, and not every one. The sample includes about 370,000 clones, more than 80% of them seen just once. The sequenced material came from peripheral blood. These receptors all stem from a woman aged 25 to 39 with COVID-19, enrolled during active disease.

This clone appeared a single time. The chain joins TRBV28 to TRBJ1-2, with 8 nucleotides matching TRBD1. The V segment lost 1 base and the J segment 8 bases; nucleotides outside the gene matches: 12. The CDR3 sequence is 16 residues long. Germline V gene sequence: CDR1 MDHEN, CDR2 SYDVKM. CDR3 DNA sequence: TGTGCCAGCAGTTTATCTCAGGGGGCCCTCTCGGGAGGCTACACCTTC. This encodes CASSLSQGALSGGYTF.

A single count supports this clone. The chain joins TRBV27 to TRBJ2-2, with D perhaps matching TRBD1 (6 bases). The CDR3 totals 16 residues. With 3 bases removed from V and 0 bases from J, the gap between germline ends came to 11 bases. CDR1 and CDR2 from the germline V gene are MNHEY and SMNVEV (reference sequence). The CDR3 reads CASSFMGAPNTGELFF. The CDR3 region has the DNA TGTGCCAGCAGTTTTATGGGGGCCCCGAACACCGGGGAGCTGTTTTTT.

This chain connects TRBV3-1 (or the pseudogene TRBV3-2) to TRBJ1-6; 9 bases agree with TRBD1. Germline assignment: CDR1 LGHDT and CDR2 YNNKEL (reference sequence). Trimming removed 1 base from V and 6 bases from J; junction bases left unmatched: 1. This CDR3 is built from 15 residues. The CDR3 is CASSQGDRVNSPLHF. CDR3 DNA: TGTGCCAGCAGCCAAGGGGACAGGGTTAATTCACCCCTCCACTTT.

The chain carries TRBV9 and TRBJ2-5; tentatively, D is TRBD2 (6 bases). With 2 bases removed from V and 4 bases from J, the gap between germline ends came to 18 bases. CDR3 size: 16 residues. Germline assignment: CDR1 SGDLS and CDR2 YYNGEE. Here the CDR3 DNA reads TGTGCCAGCAGCGTGCAATTAGCGGCCGGAGTAGAGACCCAGTACTTC. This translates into CASSVQLAAGVETQYF.

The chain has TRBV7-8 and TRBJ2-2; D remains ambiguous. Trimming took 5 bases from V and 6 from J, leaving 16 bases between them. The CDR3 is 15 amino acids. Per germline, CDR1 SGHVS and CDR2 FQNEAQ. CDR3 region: CASSPPTFLAGELFF. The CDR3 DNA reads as TGTGCCAGCAGCCCTCCAACTTTTTTGGCCGGGGAGCTGTTTTTT.

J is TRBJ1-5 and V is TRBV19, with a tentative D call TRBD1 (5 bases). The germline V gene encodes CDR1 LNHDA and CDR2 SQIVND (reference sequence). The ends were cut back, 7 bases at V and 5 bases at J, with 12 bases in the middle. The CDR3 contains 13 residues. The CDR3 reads CASNFGGDQPQHF. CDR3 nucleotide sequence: TGTGCCAGTAATTTCGGGGGGGATCAGCCCCAGCATTTT.

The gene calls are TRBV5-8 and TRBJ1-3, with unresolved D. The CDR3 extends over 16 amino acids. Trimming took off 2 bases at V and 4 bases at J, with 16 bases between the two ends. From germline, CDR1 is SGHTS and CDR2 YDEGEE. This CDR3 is CASSFVGGTRGNTIYF. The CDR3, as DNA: TGTGCCAGCAGCTTCGTCGGAGGCACGAGGGGAAACACCATATATTTT.

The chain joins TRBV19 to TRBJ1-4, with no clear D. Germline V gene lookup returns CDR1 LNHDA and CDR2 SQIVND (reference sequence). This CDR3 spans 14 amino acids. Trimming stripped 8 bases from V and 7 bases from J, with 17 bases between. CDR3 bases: TGTGCCAGTCGACACGGACTGCCAGGTGAAAAACTGTTTTTT. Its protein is CASRHGLPGEKLFF.

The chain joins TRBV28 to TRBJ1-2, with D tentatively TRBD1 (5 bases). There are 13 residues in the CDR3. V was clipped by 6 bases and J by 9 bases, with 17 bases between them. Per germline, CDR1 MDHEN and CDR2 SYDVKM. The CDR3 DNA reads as TGTGCCAGCAGCCAAGACAGCCCCTACCGCTACACCTTC. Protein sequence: CASSQDSPYRYTF.

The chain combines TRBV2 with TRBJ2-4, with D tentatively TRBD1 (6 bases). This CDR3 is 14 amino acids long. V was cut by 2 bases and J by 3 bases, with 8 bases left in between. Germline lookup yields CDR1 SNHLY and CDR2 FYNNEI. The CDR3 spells CASSESGVKNIQYF. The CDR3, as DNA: TGTGCCAGCAGTGAATCAGGGGTCAAAAACATTCAGTACTTC. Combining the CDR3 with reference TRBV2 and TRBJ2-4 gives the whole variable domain EPEVTQTPSHQVTQMGQEVILRCVPISNHLYFYWYRQILGQKVEFLVSFYNNEISEKSEIFDDQFSVERPDGSNFTLKIRSTKLEDSAMYFCASSESGVKNIQYFGAGTRLSVL.

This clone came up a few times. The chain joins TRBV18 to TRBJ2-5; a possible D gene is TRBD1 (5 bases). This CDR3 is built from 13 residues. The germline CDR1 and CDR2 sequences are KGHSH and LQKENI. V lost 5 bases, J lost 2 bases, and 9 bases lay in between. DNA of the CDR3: TGTGCCAGCTCAAAGGGGCAGCAAGAGACCCAGTACTTC. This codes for CASSKGQQETQYF.

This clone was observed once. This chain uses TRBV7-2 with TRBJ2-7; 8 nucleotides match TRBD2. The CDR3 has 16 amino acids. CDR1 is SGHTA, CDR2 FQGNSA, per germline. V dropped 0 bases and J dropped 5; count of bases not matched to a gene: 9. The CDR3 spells CASSLAGTRTLHEQYV. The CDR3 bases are TGTGCCAGCAGCTTAGCCGGGACTAGAACTCTCCACGAGCAGTACGTC.

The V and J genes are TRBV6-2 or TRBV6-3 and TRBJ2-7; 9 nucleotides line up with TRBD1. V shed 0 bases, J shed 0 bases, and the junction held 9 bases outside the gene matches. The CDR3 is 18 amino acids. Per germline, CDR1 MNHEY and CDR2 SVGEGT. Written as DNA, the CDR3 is TGTGCCAGCAGTTACTCCCCGTCGGGGACAGGGCCCTCCTACGAGCAGTACGTC. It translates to CASSYSPSGTGPSYEQYV.

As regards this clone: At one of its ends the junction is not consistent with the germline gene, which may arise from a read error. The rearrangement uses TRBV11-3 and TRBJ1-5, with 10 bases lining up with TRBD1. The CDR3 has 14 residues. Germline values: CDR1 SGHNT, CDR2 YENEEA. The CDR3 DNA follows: TGTGCCAGCAGCGTGACAGGGGGCAACCAGCCCCAGCATTTT. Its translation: CASSVTGGNQPQHF.

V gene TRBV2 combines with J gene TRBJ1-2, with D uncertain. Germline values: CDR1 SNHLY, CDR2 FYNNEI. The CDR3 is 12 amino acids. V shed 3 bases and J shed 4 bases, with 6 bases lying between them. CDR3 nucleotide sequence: TGTGCCAGCAGTGACAGTGGCTATGGCTACACCTTC. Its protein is CASSDSGYGYTF.

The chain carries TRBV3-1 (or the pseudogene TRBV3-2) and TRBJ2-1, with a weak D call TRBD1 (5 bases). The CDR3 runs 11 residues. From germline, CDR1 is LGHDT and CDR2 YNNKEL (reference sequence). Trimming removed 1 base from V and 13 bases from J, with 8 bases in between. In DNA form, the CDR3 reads TGTGCCAGCAGCCAAGTCAGGGTTCAGTTCTTC. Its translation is CASSQVRVQFF.

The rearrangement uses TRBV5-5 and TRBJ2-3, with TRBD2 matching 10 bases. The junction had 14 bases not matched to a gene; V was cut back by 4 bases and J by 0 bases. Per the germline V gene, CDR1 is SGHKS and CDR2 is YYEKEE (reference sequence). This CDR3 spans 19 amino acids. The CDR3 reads CASSGALAGVGKSTDTQYF. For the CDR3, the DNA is TGTGCCAGCAGCGGAGCCCTAGCGGGAGTCGGAAAAAGCACAGATACGCAGTATTTT.

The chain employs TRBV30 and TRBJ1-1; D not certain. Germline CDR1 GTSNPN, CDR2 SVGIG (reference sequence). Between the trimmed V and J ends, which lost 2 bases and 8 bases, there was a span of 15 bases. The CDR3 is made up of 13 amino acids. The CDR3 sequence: CAWSTGLLTEAFF. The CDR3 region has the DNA TGTGCCTGGAGTACGGGGTTATTGACGGAAGCTTTCTTT.

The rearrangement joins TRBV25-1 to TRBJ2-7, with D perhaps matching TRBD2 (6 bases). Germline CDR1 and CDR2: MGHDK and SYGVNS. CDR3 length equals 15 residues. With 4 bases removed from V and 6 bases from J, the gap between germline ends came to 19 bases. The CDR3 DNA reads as TGTGCCAGCAGTGTCCCGGGAGCTTCCAGGGCCGAGCAGTACTTC. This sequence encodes CASSVPGASRAEQYF.

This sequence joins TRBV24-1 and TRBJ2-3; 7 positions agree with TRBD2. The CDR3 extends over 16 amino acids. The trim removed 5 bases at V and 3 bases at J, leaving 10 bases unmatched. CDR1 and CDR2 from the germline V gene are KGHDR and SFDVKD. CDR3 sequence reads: CATSARLTGGTDTQYF. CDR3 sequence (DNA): TGTGCCACCAGTGCTCGGTTGACGGGAGGTACAGATACGCAGTATTTT.